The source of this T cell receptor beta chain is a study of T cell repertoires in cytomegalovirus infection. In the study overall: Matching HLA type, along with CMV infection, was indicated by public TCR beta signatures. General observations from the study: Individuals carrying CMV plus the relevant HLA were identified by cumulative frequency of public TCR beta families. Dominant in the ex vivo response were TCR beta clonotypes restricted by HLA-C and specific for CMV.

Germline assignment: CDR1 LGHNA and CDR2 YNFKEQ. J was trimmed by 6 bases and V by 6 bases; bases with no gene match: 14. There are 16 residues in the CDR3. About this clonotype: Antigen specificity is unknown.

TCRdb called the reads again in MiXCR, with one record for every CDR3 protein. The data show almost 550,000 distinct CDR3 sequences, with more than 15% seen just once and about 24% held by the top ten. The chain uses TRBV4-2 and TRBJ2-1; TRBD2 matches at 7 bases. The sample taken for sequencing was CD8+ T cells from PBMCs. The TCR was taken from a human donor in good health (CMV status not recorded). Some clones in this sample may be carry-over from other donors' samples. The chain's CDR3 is CASSPEGGDVSNEQFF. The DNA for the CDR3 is TGTGCCAGCAGTCCCGAGGGAGGGGATGTCAGCAATGAGCAGTTCTTC.